The sequence of this TCR beta chain was determined in a study of OX40 agonist ivuxolimab in advanced cancers. Study in general: A mean age of roughly 60 years, range about 23 to 90, was recorded, and about 83% were male. Partial response was recorded in three patients: one hepatocellular carcinoma and two cutaneous melanoma cases. Allowance was made for prior anti-PD-1, anti-PD-L1 or anti-CTLA-4 therapy, and about 40% had some.

Germline loops: CDR1 SGHTA, CDR2 FQGNSA. CDR3 length: 16 residues. V lost 6 bases and J lost 7, with 22 bases in between. Assay: immunoSEQ multiplex PCR; the TCRdb copy retains only in-frame clones and omits some. This sample has fewer than 90,000 clones; around 87% occur once, and the top ten carry 0.2% to 0.3%. Autoimmune disease history or systemic immunosuppression excluded patients. The chain employs TRBV7-2 and TRBJ2-1; D tentatively fits TRBD1 or TRBD2 (6 bases each). The receptor was isolated from an adult with an advanced solid tumor such as melanoma, head and neck, liver or kidney cancer. The sequencing here drew on CD4+ or CD8+ T cells sorted from blood, taken in a trial of the OX40 agonist ivuxolimab. CDR3 nucleotide sequence: TGTGCCAGCAGTCCCGGAGGGGCAGGGGCGTGGAATGAGCAGTTCTTC. The encoded protein is CASSPGGAGAWNEQFF.